A selection of T cell receptor beta chains follows, all from one sample in a study of technical replicates of blood from a few donors. Using immunoSEQ multiplex PCR, the repertoire was profiled, and TCRdb retains in-frame clones only, with some absent. The sample records about 75,000 clones, 95% to 98% being singletons. Material: T cells isolated from PBMCs. The receptors shown here come from a human donor in good health. Each CDR3 is given with its conserved first and last residue. D genes are given only for firm matches. Not all rows give a size; the values are once, few, many and, for expanded clones, a class.

V,J,D,size,CDR3,DNA
TRBV23-1,TRBJ1-1,-,-,CASSLRGNTEAFF,TGCGCCAGCAGTCTACGAGGGAACACTGAAGCTTTCTTT
TRBV30,TRBJ2-2,TRBD1,once,CAWSEYTGTAYTGELFF,TGTGCCTGGAGTGAATACACCGGGACAGCCTACACCGGGGAGCTGTTTTTT
TRBV27,TRBJ2-7,TRBD1,-,CASSLLPGQNNEQYF,TGTGCCAGCAGTTTATTACCGGGACAGAATAATGAGCAGTACTTC
TRBV9,TRBJ2-7,TRBD2,-,CASSPSGRWYEQYF,TGTGCCAGCAGCCCAAGCGGGAGATGGTACGAGCAGTACTTC
TRBV19,TRBJ2-6,TRBD1,-,CASNRGAGANVLTF,TGTGCCAGTAACAGGGGGGCTGGGGCCAACGTCCTGACTTTC
TRBV2,TRBJ2-7,-,-,CASLQDSYEQYF,TGTGCCAGCCTACAGGACTCCTACGAGCAGTACTTC
TRBV7-9,TRBJ2-3,TRBD1,once,CASSLGYRGTDTQYF,TGTGCCAGCAGCTTAGGGTACAGGGGAACAGATACGCAGTATTTT
TRBV6-1,TRBJ2-3,TRBD2,-,CASSETLAGGSDTQYF,TGTGCCAGCAGTGAAACGCTAGCGGGAGGATCAGATACGCAGTATTTT
TRBV28,TRBJ2-1,-,once,CASSLRGNEQFF,TGTGCCAGCAGTTTAAGAGGTAATGAGCAGTTCTTC
TRBV25-1,TRBJ2-5,TRBD2,-,CASSPGGLSSETQYF,TGTGCCAGCAGCCCGGGGGGTCTTAGTTCAGAGACCCAGTACTTC
TRBV19,TRBJ1-5,TRBD1,-,CASSISGSGGAWQPQHF,TGTGCCAGTAGTATAAGTGGGTCAGGGGGCGCTTGGCAGCCCCAGCATTTT
TRBV5-1,TRBJ2-1,-,-,CASSGSGYNEQFF,TGCGCCAGCAGCGGATCGGGATACAATGAGCAGTTCTTC
TRBV19,TRBJ2-7,-,-,CASSIRGGYEQYF,TGTGCCAGTAGTATACGAGGAGGATACGAGCAGTACTTC
TRBV10-3,TRBJ1-3,-,-,CAISELQGNTIYF,TGTGCCATCAGTGAGTTACAAGGAAACACCATATATTTT
TRBV25-1,TRBJ2-7,-,-,CASRLGWYEQYF,TGTGCCAGCAGACTAGGATGGTACGAGCAGTACTTC
TRBV7-9,TRBJ1-4,-,-,CASKGSLSGQSTEKLFF,TGTGCCAGCAAGGGGTCCTTGAGTGGGCAATCAACTGAAAAACTGTTTTTT
TRBV4-1,TRBJ2-3,-,-,CASSEGTGADTQYF,TGCGCCAGCAGTGAGGGGACTGGCGCAGATACGCAGTATTTT
TRBV7-9,TRBJ2-1,TRBD2,-,CASSWSGREEQFF,TGTGCCAGCAGCTGGAGCGGGAGGGAAGAGCAGTTCTTC
TRBV10-2,TRBJ2-1,TRBD2,-,CASRTGTSGRYEQFF,TGCGCCAGCAGGACCGGGACTAGCGGGAGGTATGAGCAGTTCTTC
TRBV5-1,TRBJ1-5,-,-,CASSFEGERGQPQHF,TGCGCCAGCAGCTTTGAGGGAGAGCGTGGCCAGCCCCAGCATTTT
TRBV7-6,TRBJ1-2,-,-,CASSLALSNGYTF,TGTGCCAGCAGCTTAGCGCTATCAAACGGCTACACCTTC
TRBV29-1,TRBJ2-7,TRBD2,-,CSVEPGGSYEQYF,TGCAGCGTTGAACCGGGAGGCTCCTACGAGCAGTACTTC
TRBV5-1,TRBJ2-3,TRBD2,-,CASSLATAGGQDTQYF,TGCGCCAGCAGCTTGGCCACCGCGGGAGGGCAGGATACGCAGTATTTT
TRBV30,TRBJ1-2,-,-,CAWSVPPAGGYTF,TGTGCCTGGAGTGTACCCCCCGCGGGAGGCTACACCTTC
TRBV11-2,TRBJ2-3,TRBD2,-,CASSLRGTRTDTQYF,TGTGCCAGCAGCTTAAGGGGGACTAGAACAGATACGCAGTATTTT
TRBV7-8,TRBJ2-1,-,-,CASSFYYEQFF,TGTGCCAGCAGCTTCTACTATGAGCAGTTCTTC
TRBV18,TRBJ1-1,-,-,CASSRLQGLNTEAFF,TGTGCCAGCTCACGGCTACAGGGATTGAACACTGAAGCTTTCTTT
TRBV7-2,TRBJ2-3,TRBD2,-,CASSRTSGGTDTQYF,TGTGCCAGCAGCAGGACTAGCGGGGGGACAGATACGCAGTATTTT
TRBV29-1,TRBJ2-1,-,-,CSVDWRGLFSYNEQFF,TGCAGCGTTGACTGGCGCGGCTTGTTTTCCTACAATGAGCAGTTCTTC
TRBV19,TRBJ2-7,TRBD2,-,CASSIDLSQRESYEQYF,TGTGCCAGTAGTATAGATCTGTCCCAGCGGGAGTCCTACGAGCAGTACTTC
TRBV6-5,TRBJ1-3,-,-,CASSVGDSGNTIYF,TGTGCCAGCAGTGTCGGGGACTCTGGAAACACCATATATTTT
TRBV7-9,TRBJ1-1,TRBD1,-,CASSPWTGRTEAFF,TGTGCCAGCAGCCCATGGACAGGGCGGACTGAAGCTTTCTTT
TRBV6-5,TRBJ1-1,-,-,CASREYYNTEAFF,TGTGCCAGCAGAGAATACTACAACACTGAAGCTTTCTTT
TRBV6-4,TRBJ2-3,TRBD1,-,CASSEGRTGLDTQYF,TGTGCCAGCAGTGAAGGCAGGACAGGGCTAGATACGCAGTATTTT
TRBV5-1,TRBJ2-2,-,-,CASSLGGSDTGELFF,TGCGCCAGCAGCTTGGGAGGGAGTGACACCGGGGAGCTGTTTTTT
TRBV7-3,TRBJ2-3,TRBD2,-,CASSPLGLAGADTQYF,TGTGCCAGCAGCCCCCTGGGACTAGCGGGAGCAGATACGCAGTATTTT
TRBV6-4,TRBJ2-2,TRBD1,once,CASSEGGKRSGGDYTGELFF,TGTGCCAGCAGTGAGGGAGGTAAAAGGTCAGGGGGCGATTACACCGGGGAGCTGTTTTTT
TRBV7-9,TRBJ2-3,TRBD1,-,CASPDRLTDTQYF,TGTGCCAGCCCGGACAGGCTCACAGATACGCAGTATTTT
TRBV6-4,TRBJ2-6,-,-,CASLDSGANVLTF,TGTGCCAGCTTAGACTCTGGGGCCAACGTCCTGACTTTC
TRBV27,TRBJ2-7,TRBD1,-,CASSTHQLSGTGGKVEQYF,TGTGCCAGCAGTACCCACCAGCTCTCCGGGACAGGGGGCAAGGTCGAGCAGTACTTC
TRBV7-3,TRBJ2-5,TRBD1,-,CASSPVTGGETQYF,TGTGCCAGCAGCCCTGTGACAGGGGGAGAGACCCAGTACTTC
TRBV27,TRBJ1-1,-,-,CASSLWGGETEAFF,TGTGCCAGCAGTTTATGGGGGGGGGAGACTGAAGCTTTCTTT
TRBV25-1,TRBJ1-1,-,once,CASSAPLTPNTEAFF,TGTGCCAGCAGTGCACCTTTGACACCTAACACTGAAGCTTTCTTT
TRBV4-2,TRBJ2-6,TRBD1,-,CASSLGTGGAGANVLTF,TGTGCCAGCAGCCTCGGGACAGGGGGCGCTGGGGCCAACGTCCTGACTTTC
TRBV9,TRBJ1-1,-,-,CASSVGGQSNTEAFF,TGTGCCAGCAGCGTAGGTGGGCAGTCGAACACTGAAGCTTTCTTT